This T cell receptor (beta chain) was sequenced for a study of T cell changes during pregnancy in multiple sclerosis. The method was immunoSEQ multiplex PCR; TCRdb's version includes in-frame clones alone and lacks a portion of them. The sample contains around 65,000 clones, about nine tenths of which appear only once. V shed 2 bases and J shed 6 bases, with 13 bases lying between them. This CDR3 contains 14 residues. Germline CDR1 is KGHSH and CDR2 is LQKENI. The genes are TRBV18 and TRBJ1-2; D perhaps matches TRBD1 (6 bases). The clonotype originates from a female donor in good health, enrolled as a control in a pregnancy study. This specimen was peripheral blood, taken in the first trimester of pregnancy. In DNA, the CDR3 is TGTGCCAGCTCACCAGATGACAGGTTCAATGGCTACACCTTC. Its protein is CASSPDDRFNGYTF. The full variable domain, with the rest looked up from reference TRBV18 and TRBJ1-2, is NAGVMQNPRHLVRRRGQEARLRCSPMKGHSHVYWYRQLPEEGLKFMVYLQKENIIDESGMPKERFSAEFPKEGPSILRIQQVVRGDSAAYFCASSPDDRFNGYTFGSGTRLTVV.